This T cell receptor (beta chain) was retrieved from a study of T cell responses to AZD1222 COVID-19 vaccine. This clone was counted once. The V gene lost 9 bases and the J gene lost 1 base, with 25 bases spanning the gap. CDR3 length equals 18 residues. Libraries were prepared by immunoSEQ multiplex PCR; TCRdb keeps only in-frame clonotypes and omits some of them. The sample holds some 150,000 clones, about 91% seen once. The clonotype was recovered from an adult in good health. The source was peripheral blood, collected on day 0 of AZD1222 vaccination. The J gene is TRBJ1-5, the V gene TRBV23-1; TRBD1 is a possible D gene (5 bases). TRBV23-1 is sorted into the ORF group, with uncertain function. The CDR3, as DNA: TGCGCCAGTCTATTATGGGGGGGAAGGGGCGCCAGCAATCAGCCCCAGCATTTT. It is translated as CASLLWGGRGASNQPQHF.